This record covers a single T cell receptor beta chain. The CDR3 extends over 13 amino acids. Germline lookup yields CDR1 MNHNY and CDR2 SVGAGI (reference sequence). Trimming cost V 2 bases and J 1 base, with 5 bases left between them. The source of the sample is a study of cytotoxic CD8 clonotypes in ibrutinib-treated CLL. Turning to the study itself: The patients comprised about a dozen relapsed/refractory and more than 14 treatment-naive cases, about 18 IGHV unmutated.

Data came from immunoSEQ multiplex PCR; TCRdb stores just in-frame clones and leaves some out. The profile shows about 120,000 clones, roughly 57% of them singletons. Sequenced here: PBMCs, sampled after 24 months of ibrutinib treatment. The TCR sequence derives from a human donor with chronic lymphocytic leukemia. V and J are TRBV6-6 and TRBJ1-1; D not resolved. CDR3 DNA sequence: TGTGCCAGCAGTTACCAGAAGAACACTGAAGCTTTCTTT. Protein: CASSYQKNTEAFF.